This T cell receptor (beta chain) was recovered during a study of T cell responses to AZD1222 COVID-19 vaccine. Study-level results: Per reports, nearly half of all spike-specific TCRs target regions that are unmutated in variants. Recipients of AZD1222 seropositive at baseline numbered only 5 to 7. Females made up more of the donors, who were largely white British, and clonal diversity may have come out too low.

Data came from immunoSEQ multiplex PCR; TCRdb stores just in-frame clones and leaves some out. This sample yields about 150,000 clones, of which approximately 87% are seen a single time; 4.5% to 6% belongs to the top ten. CDR1 is SNHLY and CDR2 is FYNNEI in the germline V gene. V was pared by 3 bases and J by 7 bases, with 18 bases between. The CDR3 loop spans 15 amino acids. On this clone: What it binds is unknown.

The specimen was peripheral blood, collected on day 0 of MenACWY control vaccination. The TCR comes from an adult in good health. V usage is TRBV2 and J usage is TRBJ1-2; D not certain. CDR3 coding DNA: TGTGCCAGCAGTGAGAGGTCAGGACGGAGCTTTGGCTACACCTTC. Protein sequence: CASSERSGRSFGYTF.